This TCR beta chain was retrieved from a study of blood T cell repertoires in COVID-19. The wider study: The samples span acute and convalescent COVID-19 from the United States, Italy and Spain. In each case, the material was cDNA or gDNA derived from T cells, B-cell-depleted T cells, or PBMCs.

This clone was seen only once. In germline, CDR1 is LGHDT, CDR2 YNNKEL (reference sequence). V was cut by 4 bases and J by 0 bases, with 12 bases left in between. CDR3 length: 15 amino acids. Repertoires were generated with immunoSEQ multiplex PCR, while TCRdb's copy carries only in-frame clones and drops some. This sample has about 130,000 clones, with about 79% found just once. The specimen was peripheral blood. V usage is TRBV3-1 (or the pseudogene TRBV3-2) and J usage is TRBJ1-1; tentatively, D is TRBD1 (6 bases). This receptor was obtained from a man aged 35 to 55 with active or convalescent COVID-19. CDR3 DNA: TGTGCCAGCAGCCGCCTAACAGGGCTGAACACTGAAGCTTTCTTT. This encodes CASSRLTGLNTEAFF.